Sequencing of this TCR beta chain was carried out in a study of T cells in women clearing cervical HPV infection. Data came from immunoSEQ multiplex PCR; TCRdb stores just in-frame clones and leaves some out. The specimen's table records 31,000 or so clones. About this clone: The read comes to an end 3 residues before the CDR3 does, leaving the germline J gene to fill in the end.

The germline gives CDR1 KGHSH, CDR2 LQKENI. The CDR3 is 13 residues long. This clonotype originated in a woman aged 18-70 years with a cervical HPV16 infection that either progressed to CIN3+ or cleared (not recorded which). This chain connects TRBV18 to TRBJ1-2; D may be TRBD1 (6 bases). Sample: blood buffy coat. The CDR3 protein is CASSPSGVDDYTF. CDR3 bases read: TGTGCCAGCTCACCATCAGGGGTGGACGAC.